This T cell receptor (beta chain) emerged from a study of cytomegalovirus exposure and HLA in healthy donors. Whole-study findings and limits: The likely origin of a cluster of highly shared sequence variants was a sequencing artifact. Later analysis showed TCR association rates varying by HLA locus, highest for DRB1 and lowest for HLA-C.

It was with 60 Vbeta and 13 Jbeta primers that the PCR ran. Original processing notes: It was a later analysis that counted 83 million or so unique TCR beta chains, of which roughly 11 million were shared. Some clones are missing from TCRdb's copy, which holds only in-frame ones; the method was immunoSEQ multiplex PCR. D and trimming come from the DNA, and the V and J calls and clone size come from that table. In the table there are 200,000 to 250,000 clones, 82% of which are singletons. The CDR3 runs to 16 residues. The germline V gene encodes CDR1 LGHNA and CDR2 YSLEER. In regard to this clone: As yet, its antigen is unknown.

The sample comprised PBMCs. This clonotype was obtained from a middle-aged woman in good health and CMV-seropositive. This chain uses TRBV4-3 with TRBJ2-5, with 11 bases lining up with TRBD2. The DNA end is a closer match to TRBJ2-7, so the J assignment may be wrong. This CDR3 is CASSPTSGRLPHEQYF. In DNA, the CDR3 is TGCGCCAGCAGCCCAACTAGCGGGAGACTACCGCACGAGCAGTACTTC.